Below, 18 T cell receptor beta chains from the same sample are listed, as sequenced in a study of PD-L1 blockade in urothelial cancer. TCRdb's table, derived via immunoSEQ multiplex PCR, lists solely in-frame clones and lacks some. The repertoire has approximately 46,000 clones, over 65% of them found once; the top ten carry under 3%. Sequencing used PBMCs, obtained around atezolizumab (anti-PD-L1) treatment. Every receptor here comes from a man between 65 and 85 years old with urothelial cancer.

V usage is TRBV7-2 and J usage is TRBJ2-2; D is possibly TRBD2 (6 bases). V was shortened by 5 bases and J by 5 bases, with 12 bases between the two germline ends. The CDR3 has 14 amino acids. CDR1 is SGHTA, CDR2 FQGNSA, per germline. As DNA, the CDR3 is TGTGCCAGCAGCCCGCTTGGGGGGACCGGGGAGCTGTTTTTT. Translation gives CASSPLGGTGELFF.

J is TRBJ2-7 and V is TRBV6-5; tentatively, D is TRBD1 (6 bases). The CDR3 extends over 15 amino acids. CDR1 is MNHEY and CDR2 is SVGAGI in the germline V gene. The ends were cut back, 6 bases at V and 6 bases at J, with 21 bases in the middle. The CDR3, as DNA: TGTGCCAGCAGCCGTGGAACAGGGTTTTCATCCGAGCAGTACTTC. Translation gives CASSRGTGFSSEQYF.

V and J are TRBV27 and TRBJ2-5, with TRBD2 matching 8 bases. CDR3 length equals 16 residues. Germline V gene data show CDR1 as MNHEY and CDR2 as SMNVEV (reference sequence). V shed 2 bases, J shed 4 bases, and the junction held 9 bases outside the gene matches. CDR3 sequence: CASSLGTGGVGETQYF. DNA for the CDR3: TGTGCCAGCAGTTTAGGGACGGGGGGGGTTGGAGAGACCCAGTACTTC.

The chain combines TRBV6-1 with TRBJ2-2; 12 nucleotides line up with TRBD2. V lost 3 bases, J lost 3 bases, and 8 bases stayed unmatched. CDR1 and CDR2 (germline): MNHNS, SASEGT. The CDR3 totals 18 residues. CDR3 in amino acids: CASSEWLAGGTDTGELFF. The DNA for the CDR3 is TGTGCCAGCAGTGAGTGGCTAGCGGGAGGGACAGACACCGGGGAGCTGTTTTTT.

The chain couples TRBV4-3 to TRBJ2-5; the match to TRBD1 covers 7 bases. Losses at the gene ends were 3 bases for V and 1 base for J; bases not matched to a gene: 5. This CDR3 comprises 15 residues. Looked up from germline, CDR1 is LGHNA and CDR2 is YSLEER. CDR3 sequence: CASSHRQGGQETQYF. CDR3 bases: TGCGCCAGCAGCCATCGACAGGGCGGCCAAGAGACCCAGTACTTC.

The chain joins TRBV27 to TRBJ1-1; 9 bases are shared with TRBD1. V lost 6 bases and J lost 7; bases outside the gene matches: 6. The CDR3 runs to 13 residues. Germline-derived CDR1 and CDR2 are MNHEY and SMNVEV (reference sequence). The CDR3 sequence is CASRGTGNFEAFF. For the CDR3, the DNA is TGTGCCAGCAGGGGGACAGGGAATTTTGAAGCTTTCTTT.

The chain links TRBV19 to TRBJ1-1; D gene unclear. CDR1 and CDR2 from the germline V gene are LNHDA and SQIVND (reference sequence). The CDR3 is made up of 17 amino acids. V lost 4 bases and J 1 base, leaving 19 bases between the germline ends. Written as DNA, the CDR3 is TGTGCCAGTAGTAATAGAAAGCGCTTGAGTGAGAACACTGAAGCTTTCTTT. As protein: CASSNRKRLSENTEAFF. Variable domain in full (rest from reference TRBV19 and TRBJ1-1): DGGITQSPKYLFRKEGQNVTLSCEQNLNHDAMYWYRQDPGQGLRLIYYSQIVNDFQKGDIAEGYSVSREKKESFPLTVTSAQKNPTAFYLCASSNRKRLSENTEAFFGQGTRLTVV.

The genes are TRBV7-9 and TRBJ2-7, with D uncertain. Deletions cut 4 bases from V and 0 bases from J, with 4 bases between. The germline V gene has CDR1 SEHNR and CDR2 FQNEAQ (reference sequence). The CDR3 is 12 residues long. CDR3 bases: TGTGCCAGCAGCTCGAGCTCCTACGAGCAGTACTTC. Encoded protein: CASSSSSYEQYF.

The sample holds a few counts of this clone. This rearrangement joins TRBV29-1 to TRBJ2-1; TRBD2 matches 12 bases. The CDR3 length is 14 residues. Trimming removed 8 bases from V and 7 bases from J; junction bases left unmatched: 9. Per the germline V gene, CDR1 is SQVTM and CDR2 is ANQGSEA. CDR3 in DNA: TGCAGCTCCGAGAAAGGGACTAGCGGGAATGAGCAGTTCTTC. Protein sequence: CSSEKGTSGNEQFF.

The genes are TRBV23-1 and TRBJ2-7; D is possibly TRBD2 (6 bases). TRBV23-1 counts as an open reading frame of uncertain function. This CDR3 spans 16 amino acids. V gave up 0 bases and J gave up 0 bases, with 12 bases separating them. In DNA form, the CDR3 reads TGCGCCAGCAGTCAATCGCAGGACTACAGCTCCTACGAGCAGTACTTC. This codes for CASSQSQDYSSYEQYF.

The CDR3 DNA sequence: TGTGCCACCAGCAGGGTTTTGGGAGGAGAAAAACTGTTTTTT. Its protein is CATSRVLGGEKLFF. The genes are TRBV15 and TRBJ1-4; no clear D gene. Deletions cut 3 bases from V and 8 bases from J, with 13 bases between. The CDR3 covers 14 residues. Per the germline V gene, CDR1 is LNHNV and CDR2 is YYDKDF (reference sequence).

This chain connects TRBV6-1 to TRBJ1-5; 8 bases are a match to TRBD1. The CDR3 is 15 amino acids. CDR1 is MNHNS, CDR2 SASEGT, per germline. The J segment lost 3 bases and the V segment lost 4 bases, leaving 5 bases of the junction unmatched. The CDR3 DNA reads as TGTGCCAGCAGTGGGAGGACAGGGAACAATCAGCCCCAGCATTTT. Its protein product is CASSGRTGNNQPQHF.

The chain carries TRBV19 and TRBJ2-7; 8 bases are a match to TRBD2. This CDR3 is built from 18 residues. Trimming took 5 bases from V and 6 from J; bases not matched to a gene: 21. Per germline, CDR1 LNHDA and CDR2 SQIVND (reference sequence). The CDR3 region is CASSLTRTLSGISPEQYF. The DNA of the CDR3 is TGTGCCAGTAGTCTTACGAGGACACTTAGCGGGATTTCCCCCGAGCAGTACTTC. Full variable domain (missing parts from reference TRBV19 and TRBJ2-7): DGGITQSPKYLFRKEGQNVTLSCEQNLNHDAMYWYRQDPGQGLRLIYYSQIVNDFQKGDIAEGYSVSREKKESFPLTVTSAQKNPTAFYLCASSLTRTLSGISPEQYFGPGTRLTVT.

V usage is TRBV6-1 and J usage is TRBJ1-5, with D perhaps matching TRBD1 (6 bases). This CDR3 has 15 amino acids. V gave up 3 bases and J gave up 0 bases, with 9 bases separating them. Looked up from germline, CDR1 is MNHNS and CDR2 is SASEGT. The CDR3: CASSDGGASNQPQHF. The CDR3 nucleotides are TGTGCCAGCAGTGATGGGGGGGCTAGCAATCAGCCCCAGCATTTT.

The chain is built from TRBV7-2 and TRBJ2-2; D is perhaps TRBD2 (7 bases). Germline CDR1 reads SGHTA; CDR2 reads FQGNSA. This CDR3 spans 17 amino acids. The V and J ends lost 8 bases and 2 bases respectively, with 21 bases between them. CDR3 sequence reads: CASSQGGGPYNTGELFF. As DNA, the CDR3 is TGTGCCAGCTCCCAAGGGGGAGGGCCTTATAACACCGGGGAGCTGTTTTTT.

This chain connects TRBV6-1 to TRBJ2-1; no clear D. There are 11 residues in the CDR3. Trimming left V 11 bases short and J 8 bases short, with 13 bases between. The germline gives CDR1 MNHNS, CDR2 SASEGT. Here the CDR3 reads CALRLVHEQFF. The CDR3 DNA reads TGTGCCCTCAGGTTGGTTCATGAGCAGTTCTTC.

This chain uses TRBV6-1 with TRBJ1-5, with D perhaps TRBD1 (6 bases). This CDR3 is built from 17 residues. Germline CDR1 MNHNS, CDR2 SASEGT. V lost 0 bases, J lost 2 bases, and 14 bases lay in between. CDR3 loop: CASSEAGAPGGNQPQHF. Here the CDR3 DNA reads TGTGCCAGCAGTGAAGCGGGGGCCCCCGGGGGCAATCAGCCCCAGCATTTT.

This sequence joins TRBV29-1 and TRBJ1-1; the match to TRBD1 covers 8 bases. Trimming at V came to 7 bases and at J to 7 bases, leaving 8 bases not matched to a gene. The V gene's germline CDR1 is SQVTM and CDR2 ANQGSEA. This CDR3 has 12 residues. The CDR3, as DNA: TGCAGCGAGATAGCAGGGGGCAGTGAAGCTTTCTTT. Protein sequence: CSEIAGGSEAFF.